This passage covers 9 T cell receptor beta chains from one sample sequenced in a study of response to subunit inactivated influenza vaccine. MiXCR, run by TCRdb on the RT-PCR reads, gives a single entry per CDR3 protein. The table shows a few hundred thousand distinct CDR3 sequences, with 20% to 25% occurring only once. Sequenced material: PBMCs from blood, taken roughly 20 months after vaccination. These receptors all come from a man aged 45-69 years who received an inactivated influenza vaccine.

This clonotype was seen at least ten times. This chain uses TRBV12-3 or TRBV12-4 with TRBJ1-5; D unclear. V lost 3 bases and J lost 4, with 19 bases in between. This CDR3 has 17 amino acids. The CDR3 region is CASSFGEGPQNNQPQHF. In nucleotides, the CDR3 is TGTGCCAGCAGTTTCGGTGAAGGACCTCAAAATAATCAGCCCCAGCATTTT.

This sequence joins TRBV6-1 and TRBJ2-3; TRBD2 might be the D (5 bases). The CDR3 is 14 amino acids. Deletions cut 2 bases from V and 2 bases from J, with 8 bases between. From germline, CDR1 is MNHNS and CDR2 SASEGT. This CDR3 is CASSEFGNTDTQYF. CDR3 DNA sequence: TGTGCCAGCAGTGAATTCGGGAACACAGATACGCAGTATTTT.

The CDR3 is CASSLRQGRLFF. In DNA form, the CDR3 reads TGTGCCAGCAGCCTACGACAGGGGCGGCTGTTTTTT. The chain carries TRBV11-1 and TRBJ2-2; TRBD1 matches at 8 bases. Trimming removed 5 bases from V and 13 bases from J; junction bases left unmatched: 6. Germline V lookup: CDR1 SGHAT, CDR2 FQDESV (reference sequence). CDR3 size: 12 residues.

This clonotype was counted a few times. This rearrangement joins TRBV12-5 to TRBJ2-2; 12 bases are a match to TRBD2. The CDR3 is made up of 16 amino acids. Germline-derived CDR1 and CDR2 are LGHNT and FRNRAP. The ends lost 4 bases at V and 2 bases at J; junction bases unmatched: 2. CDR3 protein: CASGSGLAGNTGELFF. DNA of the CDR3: TGTGCTAGTGGTTCCGGACTAGCGGGAAACACCGGGGAGCTGTTTTTT.

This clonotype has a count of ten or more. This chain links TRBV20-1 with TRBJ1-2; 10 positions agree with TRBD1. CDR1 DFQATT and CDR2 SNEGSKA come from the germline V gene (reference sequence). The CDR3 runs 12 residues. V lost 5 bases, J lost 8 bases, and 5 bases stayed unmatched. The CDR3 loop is CSAEDRGLGYTF. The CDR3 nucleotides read TGCAGTGCTGAAGACAGGGGGCTCGGCTACACCTTC.

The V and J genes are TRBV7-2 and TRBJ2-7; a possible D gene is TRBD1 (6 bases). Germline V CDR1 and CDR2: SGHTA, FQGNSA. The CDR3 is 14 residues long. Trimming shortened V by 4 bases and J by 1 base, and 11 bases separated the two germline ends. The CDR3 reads CASSSNRESYEQYF. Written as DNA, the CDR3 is TGTGCCAGCAGCTCCAACAGGGAATCCTACGAGCAGTACTTC.

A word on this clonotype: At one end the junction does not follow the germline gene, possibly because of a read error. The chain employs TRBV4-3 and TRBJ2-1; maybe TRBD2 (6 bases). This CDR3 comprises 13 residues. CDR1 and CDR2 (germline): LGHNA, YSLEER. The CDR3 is CASSQDRAASGVF. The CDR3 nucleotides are TGCGCCAGCAGCCAAGATAGGGCCGCGTCGGGGGTCTTC.

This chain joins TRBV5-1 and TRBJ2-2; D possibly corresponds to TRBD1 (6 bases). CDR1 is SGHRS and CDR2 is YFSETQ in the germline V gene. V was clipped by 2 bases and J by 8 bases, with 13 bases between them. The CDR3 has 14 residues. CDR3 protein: CASSLGHRVGELFF. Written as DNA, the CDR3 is TGCGCCAGCAGCTTAGGTCACAGGGTTGGGGAGCTGTTTTTT.

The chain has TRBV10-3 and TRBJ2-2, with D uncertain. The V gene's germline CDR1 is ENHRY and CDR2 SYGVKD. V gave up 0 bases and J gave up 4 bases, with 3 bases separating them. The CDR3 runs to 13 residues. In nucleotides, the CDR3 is TGTGCCATCAGTGAGTCAATCACCGGGGAGCTGTTTTTT. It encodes CAISESITGELFF.